This TCR beta chain is drawn from a study of cytomegalovirus exposure and HLA in healthy donors. Findings and limits, study-wide: As a later analysis showed, several of the most significant clusters appeared to be linked to common viral pathogens. Earlier analysis looked at TCR beta V segments, and most were productive about 90% or about 30% of the time. According to a later analysis, most TCR beta chains associated with CMV appeared HLA-restricted. A later analysis linked a missense DCLRE1C variant to TCR beta V- and J-gene trimming.

The ends lost 3 bases at V and 4 bases at J; junction bases unmatched: 9. CDR3 size: 15 residues. Germline values: CDR1 SGDLS, CDR2 YYNGEE. On this clone: Its antigen is still unknown.

PCR was performed using 60 Vbeta and 13 Jbeta primers. Data came from immunoSEQ multiplex PCR; TCRdb stores just in-frame clones and leaves some out. The table has 160,000 or so clones, around 80% seen once; the top ten hold approximately 1.5%. The V call is TRBV9, the J call TRBJ1-1, with TRBD1 identical over 7 bases. The material sequenced was PBMCs. The sequence came from a male donor in good health and CMV-seronegative. CDR3 sequence (DNA): TGTGCCAGCAGCGCGGGGACAGCTGGAGGCACTGAAGCTTTCTTT. As protein: CASSAGTAGGTEAFF.